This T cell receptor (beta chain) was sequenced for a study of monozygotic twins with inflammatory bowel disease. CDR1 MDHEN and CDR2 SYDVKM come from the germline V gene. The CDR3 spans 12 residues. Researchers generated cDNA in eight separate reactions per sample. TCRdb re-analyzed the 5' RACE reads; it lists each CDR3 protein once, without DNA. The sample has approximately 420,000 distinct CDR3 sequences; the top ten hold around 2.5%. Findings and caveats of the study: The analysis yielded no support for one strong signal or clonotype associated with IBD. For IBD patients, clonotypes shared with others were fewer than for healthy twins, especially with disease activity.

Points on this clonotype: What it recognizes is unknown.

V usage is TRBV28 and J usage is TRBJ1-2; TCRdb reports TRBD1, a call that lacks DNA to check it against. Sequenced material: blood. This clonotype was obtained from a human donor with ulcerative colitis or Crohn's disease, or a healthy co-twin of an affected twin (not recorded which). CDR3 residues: CQTGGPYYGYTF.